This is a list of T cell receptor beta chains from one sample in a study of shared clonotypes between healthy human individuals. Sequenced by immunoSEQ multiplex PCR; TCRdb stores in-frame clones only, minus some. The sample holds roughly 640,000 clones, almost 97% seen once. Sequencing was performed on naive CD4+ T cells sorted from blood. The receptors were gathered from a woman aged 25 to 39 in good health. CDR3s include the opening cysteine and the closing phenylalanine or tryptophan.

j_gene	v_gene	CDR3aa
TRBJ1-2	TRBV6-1	CASSEVRQTGSGYTF
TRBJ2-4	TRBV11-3	CASSQGLNNIQYF
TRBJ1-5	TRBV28	CASPRTVSNQPQHF
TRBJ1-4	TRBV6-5	CASSYSRPLNEKLFF
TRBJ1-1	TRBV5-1	CASSLDQGQNTEAFF
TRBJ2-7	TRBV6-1	CASAKWAPGGYEQYF
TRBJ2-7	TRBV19	CASSGTSGVTYEQYF
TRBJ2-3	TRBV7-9	CASKLAGGEDTQYF
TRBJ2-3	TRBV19	CASTRRTTQGADTQYF
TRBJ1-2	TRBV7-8	CASSLVPANYGYTF
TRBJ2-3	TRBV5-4	CASSSPGDGDTQYF
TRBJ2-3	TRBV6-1	CASRGGQGITDTQYF